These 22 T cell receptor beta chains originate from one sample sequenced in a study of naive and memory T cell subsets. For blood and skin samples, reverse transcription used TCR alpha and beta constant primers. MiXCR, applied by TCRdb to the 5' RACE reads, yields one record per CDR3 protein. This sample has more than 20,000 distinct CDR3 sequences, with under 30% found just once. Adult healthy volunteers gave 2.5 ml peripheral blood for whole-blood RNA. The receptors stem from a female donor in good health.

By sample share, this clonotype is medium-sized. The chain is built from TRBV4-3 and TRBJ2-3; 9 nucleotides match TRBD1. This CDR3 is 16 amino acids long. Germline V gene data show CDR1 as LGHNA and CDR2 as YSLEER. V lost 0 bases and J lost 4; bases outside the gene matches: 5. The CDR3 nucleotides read TGCGCCAGCAGCCAAGATAGTACAGGGGGCCCAGATACGCAGTATTTT. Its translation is CASSQDSTGGPDTQYF.

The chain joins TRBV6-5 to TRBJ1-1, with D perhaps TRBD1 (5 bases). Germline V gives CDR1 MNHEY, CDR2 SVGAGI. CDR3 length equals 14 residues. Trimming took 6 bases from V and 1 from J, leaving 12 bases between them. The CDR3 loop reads CASRLRQPNTEAFF. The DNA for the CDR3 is TGTGCCAGCAGATTGAGACAGCCGAACACTGAAGCTTTCTTT.

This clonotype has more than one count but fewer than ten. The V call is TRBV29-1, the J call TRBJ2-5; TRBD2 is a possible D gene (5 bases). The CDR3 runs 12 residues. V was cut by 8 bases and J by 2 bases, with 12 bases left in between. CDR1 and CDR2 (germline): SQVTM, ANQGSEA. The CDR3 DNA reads TGCAGCACCGTGTCGGGGCAAGAGACCCAGTACTTC. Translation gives CSTVSGQETQYF.

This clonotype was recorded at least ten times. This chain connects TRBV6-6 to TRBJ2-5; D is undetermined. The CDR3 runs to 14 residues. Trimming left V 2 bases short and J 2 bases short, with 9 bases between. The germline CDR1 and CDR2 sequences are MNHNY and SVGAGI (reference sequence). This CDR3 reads CASSYPGIQETQYF. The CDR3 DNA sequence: TGTGCCAGCAGTTACCCGGGTATTCAAGAGACCCAGTACTTC.

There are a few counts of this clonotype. CDR3 DNA: TGCAGCGTTGAAGTCTGGGAGCGGCAGTTCTTC. Amino acids: CSVEVWERQFF. The V gene is TRBV29-1, the J gene TRBJ2-1; tentatively, D is TRBD2 (5 bases). This CDR3 is 11 amino acids long. Trimming removed 1 base from V and 12 bases from J, with 10 bases in between. Germline V CDR1 and CDR2: SQVTM, ANQGSEA.

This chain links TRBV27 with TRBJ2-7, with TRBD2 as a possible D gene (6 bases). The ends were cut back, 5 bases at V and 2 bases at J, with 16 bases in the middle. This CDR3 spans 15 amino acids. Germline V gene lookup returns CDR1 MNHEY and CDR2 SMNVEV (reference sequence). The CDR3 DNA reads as TGTGCCAGCAGTCCCGGAGGGCGGGGTGCCTACGAGCAGTACTTC. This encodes CASSPGGRGAYEQYF.

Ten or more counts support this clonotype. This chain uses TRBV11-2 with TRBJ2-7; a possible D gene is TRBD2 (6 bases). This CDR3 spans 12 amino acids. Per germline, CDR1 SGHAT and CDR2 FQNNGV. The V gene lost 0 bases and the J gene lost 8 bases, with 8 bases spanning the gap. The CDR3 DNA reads TGTGCCAGCAGCTTAGATACTAGCCAGCAGTACTTC. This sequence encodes CASSLDTSQQYF. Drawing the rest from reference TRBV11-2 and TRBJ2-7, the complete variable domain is EAGVAQSPRYKIIEKRQSVAFWCNPISGHATLYWYQQILGQGPKLLIQFQNNGVVDDSQLPKDRFSAERLKGVDSTLKIQPAKLEDSAVYLCASSLDTSQQYFGPGTRLTVT.

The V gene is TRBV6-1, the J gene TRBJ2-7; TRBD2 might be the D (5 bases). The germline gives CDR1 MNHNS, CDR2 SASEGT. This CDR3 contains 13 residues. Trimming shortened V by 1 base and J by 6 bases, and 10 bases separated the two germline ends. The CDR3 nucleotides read TGTGCCAGCAGTGAAGGGAGAGGAGGCGAGCAGTACTTC. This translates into CASSEGRGGEQYF.

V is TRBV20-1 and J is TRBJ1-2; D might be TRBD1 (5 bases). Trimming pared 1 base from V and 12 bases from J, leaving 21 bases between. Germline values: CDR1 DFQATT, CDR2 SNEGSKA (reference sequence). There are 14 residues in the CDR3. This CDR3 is CSARGDSSTTIDTF. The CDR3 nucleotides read TGCAGTGCTAGAGGGGACTCCTCCACGACGATCGACACCTTC.

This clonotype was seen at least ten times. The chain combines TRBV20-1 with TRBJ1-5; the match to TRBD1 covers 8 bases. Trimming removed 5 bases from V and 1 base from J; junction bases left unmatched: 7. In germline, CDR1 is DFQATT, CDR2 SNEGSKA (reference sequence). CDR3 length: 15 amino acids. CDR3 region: CSAVRPGGSNQPQHF. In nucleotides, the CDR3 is TGCAGTGCTGTAAGACCAGGGGGCAGCAATCAGCCCCAGCATTTT.

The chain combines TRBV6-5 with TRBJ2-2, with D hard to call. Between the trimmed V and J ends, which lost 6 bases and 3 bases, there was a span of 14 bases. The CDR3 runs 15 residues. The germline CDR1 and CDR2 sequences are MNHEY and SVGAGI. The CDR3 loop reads CASSLALGYTGELFF. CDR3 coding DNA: TGTGCCAGCAGCTTGGCCCTGGGGTACACCGGGGAGCTGTTTTTT.

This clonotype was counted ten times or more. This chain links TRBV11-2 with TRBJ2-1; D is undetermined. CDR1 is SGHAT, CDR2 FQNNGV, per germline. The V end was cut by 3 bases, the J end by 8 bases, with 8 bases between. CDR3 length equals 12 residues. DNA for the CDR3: TGTGCCAGCAGCTTTTCTGGGGATGAGCAGTTCTTC. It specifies CASSFSGDEQFF.

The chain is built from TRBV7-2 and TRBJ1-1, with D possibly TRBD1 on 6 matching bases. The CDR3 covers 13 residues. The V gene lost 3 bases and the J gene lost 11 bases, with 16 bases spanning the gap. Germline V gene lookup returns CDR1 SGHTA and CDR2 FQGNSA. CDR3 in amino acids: CASSFGQNLQAFF. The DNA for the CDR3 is TGTGCCAGCAGCTTTGGACAGAATCTCCAGGCTTTCTTT.

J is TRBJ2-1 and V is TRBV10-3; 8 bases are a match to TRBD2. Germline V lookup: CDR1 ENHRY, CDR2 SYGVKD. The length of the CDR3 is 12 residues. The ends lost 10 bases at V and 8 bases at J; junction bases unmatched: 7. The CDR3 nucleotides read TGTGCCACGGGGGGGGGGCATCATGAGCAGTTCTTC. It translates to CATGGGHHEQFF.

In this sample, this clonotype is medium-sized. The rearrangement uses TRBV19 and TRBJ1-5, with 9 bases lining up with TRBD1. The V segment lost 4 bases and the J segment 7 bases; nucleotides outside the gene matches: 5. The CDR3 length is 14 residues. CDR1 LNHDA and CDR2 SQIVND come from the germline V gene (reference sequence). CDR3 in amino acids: CASSTGQGGQPQHF. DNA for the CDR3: TGTGCCAGTAGTACGGGACAGGGAGGACAGCCCCAGCATTTT.

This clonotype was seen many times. The CDR3 sequence is CASSPQGAYGNTIYF. The CDR3 DNA reads TGTGCCAGCTCACCACAGGGGGCTTATGGAAACACCATATATTTT. The chain carries TRBV18 and TRBJ1-3, with TRBD1 identical over 7 bases. This CDR3 has 15 amino acids. Germline trimming cut 1 base from V and 3 bases from J; bases unmatched to any gene: 3. From germline, CDR1 is KGHSH and CDR2 LQKENI.

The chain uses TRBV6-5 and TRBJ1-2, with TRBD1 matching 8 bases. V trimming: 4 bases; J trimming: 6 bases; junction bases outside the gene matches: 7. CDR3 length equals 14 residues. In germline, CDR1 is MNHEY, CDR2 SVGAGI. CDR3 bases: TGTGCCAGCAGTTCTCGGACAGGGTCGGATGGCTACACCTTC. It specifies CASSSRTGSDGYTF.

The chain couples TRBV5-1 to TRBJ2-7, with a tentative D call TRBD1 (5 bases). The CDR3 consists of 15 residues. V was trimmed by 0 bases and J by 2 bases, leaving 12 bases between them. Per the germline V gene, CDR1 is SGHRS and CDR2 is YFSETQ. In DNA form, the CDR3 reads TGCGCCAGCAGCTTGGGGCCAGGGTCCCCCTACGAGCAGTACTTC. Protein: CASSLGPGSPYEQYF.

CDR3 in amino acids: CSAPASGGKLFF. DNA of the CDR3: TGCAGTGCCCCGGCCAGTGGGGGAAAACTGTTTTTT. This sequence joins TRBV20-1 and TRBJ1-4; a weak D match, TRBD1 (5 bases). The germline CDR1 and CDR2 sequences are DFQATT and SNEGSKA (reference sequence). This CDR3 is built from 12 residues. V shed 6 bases and J shed 10 bases, with 15 bases lying between them.

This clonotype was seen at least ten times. The DNA of the CDR3 is TGTGCCAGCAGTTGGACAGGGAAGGTCGGGGAGCTGTTTTTT. Amino acid sequence: CASSWTGKVGELFF. This chain uses TRBV2 with TRBJ2-2; 8 nucleotides line up with TRBD1. From germline, CDR1 is SNHLY and CDR2 FYNNEI. The CDR3 contains 14 residues. Trimming removed 5 bases from V and 7 bases from J; junction bases left unmatched: 6.

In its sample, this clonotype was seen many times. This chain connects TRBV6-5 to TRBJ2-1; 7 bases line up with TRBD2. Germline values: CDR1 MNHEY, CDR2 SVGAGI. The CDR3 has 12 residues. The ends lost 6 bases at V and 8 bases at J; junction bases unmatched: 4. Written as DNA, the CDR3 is TGTGCCAGCAGAGAGGGAGGGGATGAGCAGTTCTTC. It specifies CASREGGDEQFF.

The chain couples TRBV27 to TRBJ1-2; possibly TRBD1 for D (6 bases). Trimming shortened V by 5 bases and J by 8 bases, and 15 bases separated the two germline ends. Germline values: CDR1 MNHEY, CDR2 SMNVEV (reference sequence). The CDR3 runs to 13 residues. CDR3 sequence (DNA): TGTGCCAGCAGTCCGGTACAACAGGGAGGCTACACCTTC. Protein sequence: CASSPVQQGGYTF.